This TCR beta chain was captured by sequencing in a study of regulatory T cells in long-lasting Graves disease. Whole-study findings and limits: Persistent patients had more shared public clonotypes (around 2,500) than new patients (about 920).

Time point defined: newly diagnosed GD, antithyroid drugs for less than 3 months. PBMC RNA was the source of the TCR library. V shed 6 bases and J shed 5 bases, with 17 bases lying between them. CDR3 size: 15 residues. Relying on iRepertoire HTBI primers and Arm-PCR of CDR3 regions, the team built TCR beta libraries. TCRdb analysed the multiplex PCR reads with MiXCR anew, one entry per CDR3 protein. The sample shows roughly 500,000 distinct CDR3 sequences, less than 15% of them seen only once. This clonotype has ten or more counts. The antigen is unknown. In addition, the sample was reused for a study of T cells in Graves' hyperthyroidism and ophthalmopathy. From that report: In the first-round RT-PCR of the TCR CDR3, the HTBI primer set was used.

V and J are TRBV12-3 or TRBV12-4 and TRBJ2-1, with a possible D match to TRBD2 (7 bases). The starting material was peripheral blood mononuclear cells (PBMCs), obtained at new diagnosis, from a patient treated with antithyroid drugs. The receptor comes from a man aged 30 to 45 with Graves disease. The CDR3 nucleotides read TGTGCCAGCAGGACAGCAAGGCGGGGGCACAATGAGCAGTTCTTC. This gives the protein CASRTARRGHNEQFF.